A selection of T cell receptor beta chains follows, all from one sample in a study of post-analysis software for immune sequencing data. TCRdb fed the PCR reads into MiXCR, producing one record per CDR3 protein. The table lists about 820,000 distinct CDR3 sequences, roughly half of them singletons, with over 4% in the top ten. Source material: blood. The receptors stem from a girl aged 10 to 17 with multiple sclerosis. Both conserved end residues are part of each CDR3. The order of the fields is D gene, J gene, V gene, clone size, CDR3 protein, CDR3 DNA. The D gene is left open where the match is weak. Part of the rows lack a size; the others show once, few, many or a class for expanded clones.

- | TRBJ1-2 | TRBV7-9 | few | CASSLFLSQTSYGYTF | TGTGCCAGCAGCTTATTCCTATCCCAAACTAGCTATGGCTACACCTTC
- | TRBJ2-7 | TRBV6-1 | - | CASNLPEGDEQYF | TGTGCCAGCAATCTCCCTGAGGGGGACGAGCAGTACTTC
- | TRBJ2-3 | TRBV5-1 | - | CASSPSSADTQYF | TGCGCCAGCAGCCCCTCTAGCGCAGATACGCAGTATTTT
TRBD1 | TRBJ2-1 | TRBV12-3/TRBV12-4 | - | CASSNDRGRWEQFF | TGTGCCAGCAGTAATGACAGGGGGCGATGGGAGCAGTTCTTC
- | TRBJ2-2 | TRBV29-1 | - | CSVTDGGGELFF | TGCAGCGTTACGGACGGGGGAGGGGAGCTGTTTTTT
- | TRBJ2-5 | TRBV3-1 | - | CASSQDRRVGETQYF | TGTGCCAGCAGCCAAGATAGGAGGGTCGGGGAGACCCAGTACTTC
- | TRBJ2-1 | TRBV27 | - | CASSFGGGGEQFF | TGTGCCAGCAGTTTTGGGGGAGGGGGTGAGCAGTTCTTC
TRBD1 | TRBJ1-1 | TRBV7-9 | - | CASSPRQGGAEAFF | TGTGCCAGCAGCCCCCGACAGGGGGGCGCTGAAGCTTTCTTT
- | TRBJ2-1 | TRBV18 | - | CASSPLSDEQFF | TGTGCCAGCTCACCACTCTCGGATGAGCAGTTCTTC
- | TRBJ2-1 | TRBV14 | - | CASSQRLFGEQFF | TGTGCCAGCAGCCAAAGACTGTTCGGTGAGCAGTTCTTC
- | TRBJ2-1 | TRBV11-2 | - | CASKTGASHYRNEQFF | TGTGCCAGTAAAACGGGGGCTAGCCACTACCGTAATGAGCAGTTCTTC
TRBD1 | TRBJ1-2 | TRBV2 | - | CASRGTESSGYTF | TGTGCCAGCAGGGGGACAGAATCTTCTGGCTACACCTTC
- | TRBJ2-3 | TRBV27 | once | CASSLYPVALTDTQYF | TGTGCCAGCAGTTTATACCCAGTAGCGCTCACAGATACGCAGTATTTT
TRBD2 | TRBJ2-1 | TRBV29-1 | - | CSVENPAGGPSYNEQFF | TGCAGCGTTGAAAATCCAGCGGGAGGGCCTTCCTACAATGAGCAGTTCTTC
TRBD2 | TRBJ2-1 | TRBV20-1 | - | CSARDRRGDPYNEQFF | TGCAGTGCTAGAGATAGGCGGGGGGACCCCTACAATGAGCAGTTCTTC
- | TRBJ1-2 | TRBV20-1 | - | CSARGEAFYGYTF | TGCAGTGCTAGAGGAGAGGCCTTCTATGGCTACACCTTC
- | TRBJ1-1 | TRBV12-3/TRBV12-4 | - | CASSFRGENTEAFF | TGTGCCAGCAGTTTCCGAGGGGAGAACACTGAAGCTTTCTTT
- | TRBJ1-2 | TRBV29-1 | few | CSVGVLGYGYTF | TGCAGCGTTGGAGTCCTGGGTTATGGCTACACCTTC
TRBD1 | TRBJ2-3 | TRBV3-1 | - | CASSHRTGGKDTQYF | TGTGCCAGCAGCCACCGGACAGGGGGCAAAGATACGCAGTATTTT
- | TRBJ2-5 | TRBV20-1 | - | CSASPTGTRKETQYF | TGCAGTGCTTCGCCTACGGGGACGAGGAAAGAGACCCAGTACTTC
TRBD2 | TRBJ2-3 | TRBV20-1 | - | CSARLAGRGADTQYF | TGCAGTGCTAGACTAGCGGGAAGGGGAGCAGATACGCAGTATTTT
- | TRBJ2-7 | TRBV20-1 | - | CSAPGQYSYEQYF | TGCAGTGCGCCCGGACAGTACTCCTACGAGCAGTACTTC
TRBD1 | TRBJ1-2 | TRBV29-1 | - | CSATLQGARGYTF | TGCAGCGCAACACTTCAGGGGGCACGGGGCTACACCTTC
- | TRBJ2-1 | TRBV10-3 | few | CAISDHTGSGGGEQFF | TGTGCCATCAGTGATCATACAGGGTCTGGGGGTGGTGAGCAGTTCTTC
- | TRBJ1-6 | TRBV29-1 | - | CSARVVGVDSPLHF | TGCAGCGCTCGAGTAGTAGGAGTGGATTCACCCCTCCACTTT
TRBD2 | TRBJ2-5 | TRBV20-1 | - | CSASREGTRRETQYF | TGCAGTGCTAGCCGAGAAGGGACTAGGCGGGAGACCCAGTACTTC
- | TRBJ2-3 | TRBV15 | few | CATSRDQPPTDTQYF | TGTGCCACCAGCAGAGACCAGCCCCCCACAGATACGCAGTATTTT
- | TRBJ1-2 | TRBV2 | - | CASSEGDGYTF | TGTGCCAGCAGTGAGGGGGACGGCTACACCTTC